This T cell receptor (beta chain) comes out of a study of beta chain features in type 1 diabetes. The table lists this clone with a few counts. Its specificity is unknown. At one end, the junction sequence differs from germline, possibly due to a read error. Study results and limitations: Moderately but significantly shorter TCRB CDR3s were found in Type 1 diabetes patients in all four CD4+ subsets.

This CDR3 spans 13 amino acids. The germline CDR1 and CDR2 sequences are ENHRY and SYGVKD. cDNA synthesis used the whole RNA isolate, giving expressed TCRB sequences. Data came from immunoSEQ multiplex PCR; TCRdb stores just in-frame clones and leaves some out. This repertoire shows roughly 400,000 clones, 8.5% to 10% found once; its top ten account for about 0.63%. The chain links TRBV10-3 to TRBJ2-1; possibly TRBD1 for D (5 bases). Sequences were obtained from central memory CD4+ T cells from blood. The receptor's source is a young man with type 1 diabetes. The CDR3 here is CASSQPGYGEQFF. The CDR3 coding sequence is TGTGCCAGCAGTCAACCAGGGTACGGGGAGCAGTTCTTC.